Listed below are T cell receptor beta chains from one sample, sequenced in a study of blood T cell repertoires in COVID-19. The assay was immunoSEQ multiplex PCR, and TCRdb's table has in-frame clones only and misses some. The repertoire holds about 85,000 clones, around 85% seen once, with about 5.3% in the top ten. The sample comprised peripheral blood. The source is a man between 60 and 75 years old with acute or convalescent COVID-19. CDR3s leave out the opening cysteine and the closing phenylalanine or tryptophan.

>TRBV5-1
ASSLESQTGLGART
>TRBV5-1
ASSPGTDNSPLH
>TRBV4-3
ASSQILGGDTEAF
>TRBV2
ASSVIQGGAF
>TRBV13
ASTPGGSGNEQF
>TRBV11-2
ASSPRAKGDRMNTEAF
>TRBV25-1
ASSGVPGQGHGEKLF
>TRBV9
ASSVSGNNSPLH
>TRBV28
ASTGAAGQNYGYT
>TRBV18
ASSPSDDRSYGYT
>TRBV18
ASSPPSQADSPLH
>TRBV12-3/TRBV12-4
ASSPAGRGAF
>TRBV14
ASSPPGLMEGAF
>TRBV7-2
ASSFAGTGGDEQF
>TRBV6-6
ASSGEGHDYNEQF
>TRBV3-1/TRBV3-2
ASRPGLAGPQETQY